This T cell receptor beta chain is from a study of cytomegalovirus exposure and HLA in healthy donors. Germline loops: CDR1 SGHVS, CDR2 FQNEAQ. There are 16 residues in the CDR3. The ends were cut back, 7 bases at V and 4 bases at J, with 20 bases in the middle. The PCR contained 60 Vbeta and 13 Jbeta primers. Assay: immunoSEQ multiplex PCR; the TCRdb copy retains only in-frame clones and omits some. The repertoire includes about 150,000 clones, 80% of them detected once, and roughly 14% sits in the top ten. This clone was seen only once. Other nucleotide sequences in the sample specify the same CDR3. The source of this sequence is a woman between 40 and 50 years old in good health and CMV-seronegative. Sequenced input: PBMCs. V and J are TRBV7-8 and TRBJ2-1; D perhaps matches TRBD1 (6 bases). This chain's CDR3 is CASTPTEGQGYNEQFF. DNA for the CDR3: TGTGCCAGCACCCCCACCGAGGGCCAGGGGTACAATGAGCAGTTCTTC.